These 9 T cell receptor beta chains came from one sample sequenced in a study of OX40 agonist ivuxolimab in advanced cancers. The method was immunoSEQ multiplex PCR; TCRdb's version includes in-frame clones alone and lacks a portion of them. The sample includes 6,500 to 10,000 clones, about 90% of them seen just once. Sequenced material: CD4+ or CD8+ T cells sorted from blood, taken in a trial of the OX40 agonist ivuxolimab. The receptors here all came from an adult with an advanced solid tumor such as melanoma, head and neck, liver or kidney cancer.

The chain combines TRBV5-1 with TRBJ2-1; a weak D match, TRBD2 (5 bases). Trimming took 2 bases from V and 6 from J, leaving 12 bases between them. CDR1 and CDR2 (germline): SGHRS, YFSETQ. The CDR3 sequence is 14 residues long. This CDR3 reads CASSFSLAINEQFF. The CDR3 bases are TGCGCCAGCAGCTTCAGCCTAGCTATCAATGAGCAGTTCTTC.

CDR3 in amino acids: CASSQVTEETQYF. The CDR3 nucleotides read TGTGCCAGCAGCCAAGTTACAGAGGAGACCCAGTACTTC. This chain connects TRBV14 to TRBJ2-5; D unclear. The CDR3 runs 13 residues. The germline V gene has CDR1 SGHDN and CDR2 FVKESK. V shed 1 base and J shed 5 bases, with 8 bases lying between them.

V and J are TRBV13 and TRBJ2-1; no clear D. The CDR3 length is 11 residues. With 6 bases removed from V and 9 bases from J, the gap between germline ends came to 9 bases. The V gene's germline CDR1 is PRHDT and CDR2 FYEKMQ (reference sequence). The CDR3 reads CASRAYGEQFF. In DNA, the CDR3 is TGTGCCAGCAGGGCATACGGTGAGCAGTTCTTC.

The gene calls are TRBV6-8 and TRBJ1-1, with D possibly TRBD1 on 6 matching bases. This CDR3 contains 14 residues. Trimming pared 6 bases from V and 6 bases from J, leaving 17 bases between. Germline V gene lookup returns CDR1 MNHGY and CDR2 SAAAGT. Here the CDR3 reads CASRMSGAGSEAFF. The CDR3 region has the DNA TGTGCCAGCAGAATGTCGGGGGCCGGCTCTGAAGCTTTCTTT.

The V gene is TRBV6-5, the J gene TRBJ2-3; no definite D call. The CDR3 is 13 amino acids. CDR1 and CDR2 from the germline V gene are MNHEY and SVGAGI. Deletions cut 0 bases from V and 6 bases from J, with 7 bases between. As DNA, the CDR3 is TGTGCCAGCAGTTACTCGGTTTCGGATACGCAGTATTTT. The encoded protein is CASSYSVSDTQYF.

The rearrangement uses TRBV6-9 and TRBJ2-7, with 7 bases matching TRBD2. CDR1 MNHGY and CDR2 SVAAGI come from the germline V gene. The CDR3 contains 15 residues. V trimming: 3 bases; J trimming: 3 bases; junction bases outside the gene matches: 8. This chain's CDR3 is CASSYWTGGSYEQYF. The DNA of the CDR3 is TGTGCCAGCAGTTACTGGACGGGAGGTAGCTACGAGCAGTACTTC.

V usage is TRBV18 and J usage is TRBJ2-7, with D perhaps TRBD2 (6 bases). Germline CDR1 is KGHSH and CDR2 is LQKENI. V lost 5 bases and J lost 2, with 16 bases in between. CDR3 length equals 15 residues. The CDR3 bases are TGTGCCAGCTCAACTCTGAGGACTATTACCTACGAGCAGTACTTC. Protein sequence: CASSTLRTITYEQYF.

This clone appeared once. The V gene is TRBV14, the J gene TRBJ2-1, with D possibly being TRBD2 (5 bases). The CDR3 runs 15 residues. Germline lookup yields CDR1 SGHDN and CDR2 FVKESK. V lost 2 bases and J lost 5, with 13 bases in between. Written as DNA, the CDR3 is TGTGCCAGCAGCCAACATCGGGGAGCGGACAATGAGCAGTTCTTC. Its protein is CASSQHRGADNEQFF.

This clone was seen a single time. V gene TRBV4-1 combines with J gene TRBJ1-3, with 7 bases lining up with TRBD1. CDR3 length: 15 residues. V lost 3 bases to trimming and J lost 4 bases; unmatched junction nucleotides: 6. Germline-derived CDR1 and CDR2 are MGHRA and YSYEKL. The CDR3 here is CASSQSTGRGNTIYF. DNA of the CDR3: TGCGCCAGCAGCCAGTCGACAGGGAGGGGAAACACCATATATTTT.